The present TCR beta chain was sequenced within a study of OX40 agonist ivuxolimab in advanced cancers. J was trimmed by 5 bases and V by 2 bases; bases with no gene match: 7. CDR3 length equals 15 residues. Germline V gene data show CDR1 as SGHNT and CDR2 as YYREEE (reference sequence). TCRdb's table, derived via immunoSEQ multiplex PCR, lists solely in-frame clones and lacks some. The table shows tens of thousands of clones, with around 85% occurring only once. With baseline, cycle 4 day 1, and cycle 7 day 1 as timepoints, blood was sampled. Sample: CD4+ or CD8+ T cells sorted from blood, taken in a trial of the OX40 agonist ivuxolimab. The chain is built from TRBV5-4 and TRBJ2-7; 10 nucleotides align to TRBD2. The receptor was derived from an adult with an advanced solid tumor such as melanoma, head and neck, liver or kidney cancer. CDR3: CASSFDTSGNHEQYF. In DNA, the CDR3 is TGTGCCAGCAGCTTCGACACTAGCGGGAACCACGAGCAGTACTTC.